This T cell receptor (beta chain) was captured in a study of STAT5B mutations in CD4+ large granular lymphocyte leukemia. General study results and limits: Patient CD4-sorted repertoires stayed more clonal than healthy ones after leukemic-clone removal. Compared with healthy controls (2/35), patient top clones favored TRBV06 (8/27).

V shed 4 bases and J 0 bases; nucleotides not matched to a gene: 10. Germline-derived CDR1 and CDR2 are MNHNS and SASEGT. The CDR3 length is 17 residues. The assay was run at survey level. Under the authors' procedure: Productive clonotypes were detectable down to 2.59 x 10-5 frequency. Sequencing was performed with immunoSEQ multiplex PCR; in TCRdb, only in-frame clones are kept and a portion is missing. V and J calls and clone size are given by that table; D and trimming were obtained from the DNA. The sample includes around 30,000 clones, 70% to 90% of them seen just once. The count of this clone is one. Its antigen remains unidentified.

This receptor was identified in a human donor in good health. The chain recombines TRBV6-1 with TRBJ2-3, with 7 bases matching TRBD2. Sequencing was done on a sample of CD4+ T cells from blood buffy coats. For the CDR3, the DNA is TGTGCCAGCAGTGGTTTCGGACTAGACGGAAGCACAGATACGCAGTATTTT. It is translated as CASSGFGLDGSTDTQYF.